This T cell receptor beta chain was sequenced during a study of blood T cell repertoires in COVID-19. Study information: COVID-19 samples, acute and convalescent, were from the United States, Italy and Spain.

Symptom resolution, clearance, or two negative PCRs marked donors in Cohort 3 as recovered. In germline, CDR1 is SGHTA, CDR2 FQGNSA. The CDR3 covers 19 residues. Trimming at V came to 2 bases and at J to 3 bases, leaving 18 bases not matched to a gene. In the original workflow: By means of reference gene primer amplification, nucleated cell counts were estimated. TCRdb's table, derived via immunoSEQ multiplex PCR, lists solely in-frame clones and lacks some. V, J and clone size reflect that table, while D and trimming were determined from the DNA. Of some 250,000 clones in the sample, approximately 82% were seen once.

Sequenced input: PBMCs or T cells enriched from blood (not recorded which). This chain joins TRBV7-2 and TRBJ2-7; TRBD1 aligns across 8 bases. This sequence was found in a man aged 35 to 55 who had recovered from COVID-19. CDR3 loop: CASSLLNPLYDRGRYEQYF. In DNA form, the CDR3 reads TGTGCCAGCAGCTTATTGAACCCACTCTATGACAGGGGACGCTACGAGCAGTACTTC.